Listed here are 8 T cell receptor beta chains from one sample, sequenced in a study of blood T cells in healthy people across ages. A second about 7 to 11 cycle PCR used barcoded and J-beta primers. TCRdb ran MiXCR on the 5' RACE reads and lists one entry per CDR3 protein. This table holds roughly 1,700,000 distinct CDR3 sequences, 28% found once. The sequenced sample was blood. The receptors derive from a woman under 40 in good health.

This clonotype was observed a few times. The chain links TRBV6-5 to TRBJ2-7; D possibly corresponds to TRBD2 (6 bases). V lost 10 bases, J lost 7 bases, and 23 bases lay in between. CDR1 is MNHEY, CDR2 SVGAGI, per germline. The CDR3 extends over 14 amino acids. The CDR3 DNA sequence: TGTGCCACCGGTACCGGGACTTTCCTTAGAGAGCAGTACTTC. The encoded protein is CATGTGTFLREQYF.

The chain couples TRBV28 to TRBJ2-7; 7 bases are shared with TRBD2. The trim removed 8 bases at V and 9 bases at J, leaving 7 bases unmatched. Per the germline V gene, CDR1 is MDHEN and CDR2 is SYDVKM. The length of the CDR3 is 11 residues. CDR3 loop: CASEGGRWQYF. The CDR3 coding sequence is TGTGCCAGCGAGGGAGGGCGGTGGCAGTACTTC. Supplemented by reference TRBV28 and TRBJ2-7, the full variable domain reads DVKVTQSSRYLVKRTGEKVFLECVQDMDHENMFWYRQDPGLGLRLIYFSYDVKMKEKGDIPEGYSVSREKKERFSLILESASTNQTSMYLCASEGGRWQYFGPGTRLTVT.

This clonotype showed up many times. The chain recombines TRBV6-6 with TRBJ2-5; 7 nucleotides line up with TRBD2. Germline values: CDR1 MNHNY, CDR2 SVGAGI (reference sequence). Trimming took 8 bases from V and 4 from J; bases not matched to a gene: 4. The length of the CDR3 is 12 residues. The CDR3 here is CASREVGETQYF. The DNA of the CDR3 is TGTGCCAGCCGGGAGGTTGGAGAGACCCAGTACTTC.

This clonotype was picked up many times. The CDR3 DNA follows: TGTGCCAGCAGCCCAGGGATGAGGGGCTACACCTTC. Amino acids: CASSPGMRGYTF. This chain uses TRBV12-3 or TRBV12-4 with TRBJ1-2; TRBD1 might be the D (5 bases). V shed 6 bases and J shed 8 bases, with 13 bases lying between them. The CDR3 runs 12 residues.

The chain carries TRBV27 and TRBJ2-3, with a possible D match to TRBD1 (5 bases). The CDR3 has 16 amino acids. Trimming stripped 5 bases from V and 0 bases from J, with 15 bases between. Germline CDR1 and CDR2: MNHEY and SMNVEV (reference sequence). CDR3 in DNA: TGTGCCAGCAGTCGGCTTGGGGCGGAGAGCACAGATACGCAGTATTTT. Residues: CASSRLGAESTDTQYF.

The DNA of the CDR3 is TGTGCCAGCAGTTACTCGGATAGGGATGACGACTACACCTTC. It is translated as CASSYSDRDDDYTF. The rearrangement joins TRBV6-6 to TRBJ1-2; unclear D gene. The germline gives CDR1 MNHNY, CDR2 SVGAGI (reference sequence). Trimming removed 0 bases from V and 10 bases from J, with 15 bases in between. This CDR3 region has 14 residues.

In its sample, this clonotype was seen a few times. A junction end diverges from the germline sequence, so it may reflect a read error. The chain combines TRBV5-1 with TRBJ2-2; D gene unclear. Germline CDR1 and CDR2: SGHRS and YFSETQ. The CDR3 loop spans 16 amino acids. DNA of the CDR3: TGCGCCAGCAGCTTGGGTCTTCTACTTAACACCGGAGAGCTGTTTTTT. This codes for CASSLGLLLNTGELFF.

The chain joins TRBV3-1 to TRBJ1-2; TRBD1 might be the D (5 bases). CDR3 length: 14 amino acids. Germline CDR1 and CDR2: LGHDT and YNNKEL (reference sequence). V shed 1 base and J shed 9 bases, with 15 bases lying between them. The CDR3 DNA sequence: TGTGCCAGCAGCCAAGGGGCCGCGGGGGGGAGCTACACCTTC. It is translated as CASSQGAAGGSYTF.